The 5 T cell receptor beta chains listed next were all sequenced from one sample in a study of blood T cell repertoires in COVID-19. TCRdb keeps only in-frame clones here, not all; method: immunoSEQ multiplex PCR. The repertoire holds more than 45,000 clones, about 83% seen once, with around 8% in the top ten. Sequenced: peripheral blood. All receptors come from a man of 80 years or more in a cohort sampled during active COVID-19.

CDR3 coding DNA: TGTGCCAGCAGCAAAGGAACAGGGGGAGACGAGCAGTACTTC. Protein product: CASSKGTGGDEQYF. The rearrangement links TRBV21-1 to TRBJ2-7; TRBD1, the table's D call, was not compared with the DNA. TRBV21-1 is an annotated pseudogene. CDR3 length: 14 amino acids.

The chain recombines TRBV3-1 (or the pseudogene TRBV3-2) with TRBJ2-2; D is ambiguous. Germline values: CDR1 LGHDT, CDR2 YNNKEL (reference sequence). V gave up 0 bases and J gave up 5 bases, with 4 bases separating them. CDR3 length: 13 amino acids. The CDR3 sequence is CASSQDMTGELFF. The CDR3 coding sequence is TGTGCCAGCAGCCAAGATATGACCGGGGAGCTGTTTTTT.

The CDR3 nucleotides read TGTGCCAGCAGTGGGAGACAGGGTTTGAACACTGAAGCTTTCTTT. This translates into CASSGRQGLNTEAFF. The gene calls are TRBV27 and TRBJ1-1, with TRBD1 identical over 7 bases. The CDR3 consists of 15 residues. Germline lookup yields CDR1 MNHEY and CDR2 SMNVEV (reference sequence). Trimming at V came to 5 bases and at J to 0 bases, leaving 6 bases not matched to a gene.

This clone was picked up a small number of times. The chain joins TRBV30 to TRBJ1-3, with no clear D. The CDR3 runs to 11 residues. The germline gives CDR1 GTSNPN, CDR2 SVGIG (reference sequence). Trimming stripped 6 bases from V and 1 base from J, with 4 bases between. The CDR3 loop is CACPSGNTIYF. In nucleotides, the CDR3 is TGTGCCTGCCCGTCTGGAAACACCATATATTTT.

V is TRBV12-3 or TRBV12-4 and J is TRBJ2-7; TRBD1 is a possible D gene (5 bases). V was cut by 2 bases and J by 10 bases, with 12 bases left in between. The CDR3 consists of 12 residues. CDR3 sequence reads: CASSLRQGRQYF. DNA of the CDR3: TGTGCCAGCAGTTTAAGGCAGGGCCGTCAGTACTTC.